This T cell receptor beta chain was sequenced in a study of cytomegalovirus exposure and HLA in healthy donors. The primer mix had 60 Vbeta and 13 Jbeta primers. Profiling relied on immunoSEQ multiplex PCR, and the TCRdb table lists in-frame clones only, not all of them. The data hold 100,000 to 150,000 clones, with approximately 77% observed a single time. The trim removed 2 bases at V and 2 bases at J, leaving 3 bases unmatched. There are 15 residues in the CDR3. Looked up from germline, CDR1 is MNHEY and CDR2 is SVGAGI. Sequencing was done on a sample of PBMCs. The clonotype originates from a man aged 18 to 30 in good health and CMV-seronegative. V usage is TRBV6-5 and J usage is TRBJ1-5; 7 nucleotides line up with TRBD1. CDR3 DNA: TGTGCCAGCAGTTACCACGACAGGGGCAATCAGCCCCAGCATTTT. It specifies CASSYHDRGNQPQHF.